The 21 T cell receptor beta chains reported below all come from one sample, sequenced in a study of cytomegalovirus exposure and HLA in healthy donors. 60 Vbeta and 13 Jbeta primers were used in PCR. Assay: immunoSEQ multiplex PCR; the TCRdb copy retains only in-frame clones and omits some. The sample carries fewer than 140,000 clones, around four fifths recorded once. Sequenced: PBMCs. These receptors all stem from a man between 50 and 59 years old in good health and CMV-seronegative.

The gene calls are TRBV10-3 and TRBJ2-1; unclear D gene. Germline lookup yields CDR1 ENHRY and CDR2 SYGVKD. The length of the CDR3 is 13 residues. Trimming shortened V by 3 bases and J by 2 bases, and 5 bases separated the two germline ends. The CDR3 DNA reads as TGTGCCATCAGTGAACCTACCTACAATGAGCAGTTCTTC. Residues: CAISEPTYNEQFF.

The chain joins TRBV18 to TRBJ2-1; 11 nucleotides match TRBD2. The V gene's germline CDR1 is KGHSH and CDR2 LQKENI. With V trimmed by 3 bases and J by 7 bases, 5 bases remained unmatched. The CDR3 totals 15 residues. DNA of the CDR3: TGTGCCAGCTCACCGGCACTAGCGGGGGATAATGAGCAGTTCTTC. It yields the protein CASSPALAGDNEQFF.

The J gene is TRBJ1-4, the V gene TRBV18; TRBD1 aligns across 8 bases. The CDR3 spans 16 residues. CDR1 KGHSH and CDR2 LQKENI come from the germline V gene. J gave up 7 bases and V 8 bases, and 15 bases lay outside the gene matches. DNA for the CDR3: TGTGCCAGCGCCCAGGGACAGGCGGAATTAGGTGAAAAACTGTTTTTT. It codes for CASAQGQAELGEKLFF. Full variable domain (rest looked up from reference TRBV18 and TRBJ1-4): NAGVMQNPRHLVRRRGQEARLRCSPMKGHSHVYWYRQLPEEGLKFMVYLQKENIIDESGMPKERFSAEFPKEGPSILRIQQVVRGDSAAYFCASAQGQAELGEKLFFGSGTQLSVL.

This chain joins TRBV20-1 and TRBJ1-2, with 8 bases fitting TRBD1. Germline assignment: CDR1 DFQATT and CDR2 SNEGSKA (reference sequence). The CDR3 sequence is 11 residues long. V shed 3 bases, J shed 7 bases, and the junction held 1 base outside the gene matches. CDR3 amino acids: CSASTGGGYTF. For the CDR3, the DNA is TGCAGTGCTAGTACAGGGGGTGGCTACACCTTC.

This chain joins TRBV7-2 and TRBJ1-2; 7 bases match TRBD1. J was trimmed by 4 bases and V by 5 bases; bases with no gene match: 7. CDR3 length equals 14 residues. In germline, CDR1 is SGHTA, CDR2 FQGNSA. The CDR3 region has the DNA TGTGCCAGCAGCATGCAGGGGGAAGGCTATGGCTACACCTTC. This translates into CASSMQGEGYGYTF. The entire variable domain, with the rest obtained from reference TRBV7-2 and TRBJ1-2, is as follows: GAGVSQSPSNKVTEKGKDVELRCDPISGHTALYWYRQSLGQGLEFLIYFQGNSAPDKSGLPSDRFSAERTGGSVSTLTIQRTQQEDSAVYLCASSMQGEGYGYTFGSGTRLTVV.

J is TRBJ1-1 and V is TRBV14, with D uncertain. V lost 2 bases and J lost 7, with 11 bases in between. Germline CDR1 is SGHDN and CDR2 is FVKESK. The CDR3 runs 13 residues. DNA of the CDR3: TGTGCCAGCAGCCAACGTTGGAGGGATGAAGCTTTCTTT. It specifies CASSQRWRDEAFF.

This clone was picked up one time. CDR3 coding DNA: TGTGCCAGCAGCTTAGGGACAGGGCTTAGCACAGATACGCAGTATTTT. This codes for CASSLGTGLSTDTQYF. The chain joins TRBV7-8 to TRBJ2-3, with 8 bases identical to TRBD1. Losses at the gene ends were 1 base for V and 0 bases for J; bases not matched to a gene: 3. This CDR3 comprises 16 residues. Germline-derived CDR1 and CDR2 are SGHVS and FQNEAQ.

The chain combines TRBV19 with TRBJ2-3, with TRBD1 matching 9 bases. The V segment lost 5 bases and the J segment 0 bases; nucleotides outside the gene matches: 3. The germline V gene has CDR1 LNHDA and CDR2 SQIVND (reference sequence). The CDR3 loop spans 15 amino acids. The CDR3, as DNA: TGTGCCAGTAGTCTCGGACAGGGGAGCACAGATACGCAGTATTTT. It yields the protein CASSLGQGSTDTQYF.

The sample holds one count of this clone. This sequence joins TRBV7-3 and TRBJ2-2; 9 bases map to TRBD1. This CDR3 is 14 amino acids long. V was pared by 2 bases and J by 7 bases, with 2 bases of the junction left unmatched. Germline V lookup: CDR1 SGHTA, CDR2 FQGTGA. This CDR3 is CASSLGTGYGELFF. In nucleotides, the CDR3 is TGTGCCAGCAGCTTAGGGACAGGGTACGGGGAGCTGTTTTTT.

The CDR3 DNA is TGTGCCAGCAGCGTCCGCCCCAATAGCGGGGGATTTAGCAATGAGCAGTTCTTC. Its translation is CASSVRPNSGGFSNEQFF. The chain is built from TRBV9 and TRBJ2-1, with 9 positions matching TRBD2. CDR1 is SGDLS and CDR2 is YYNGEE in the germline V gene. The J segment lost 6 bases and the V segment lost 2 bases, leaving 15 bases of the junction unmatched. The CDR3 has 18 residues.

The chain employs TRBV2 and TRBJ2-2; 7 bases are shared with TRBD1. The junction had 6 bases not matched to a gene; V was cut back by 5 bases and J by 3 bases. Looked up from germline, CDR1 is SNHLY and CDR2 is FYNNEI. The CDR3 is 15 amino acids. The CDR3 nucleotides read TGTGCCAGCAGTTTCGACAGGGTGGACACCGGGGAGCTGTTTTTT. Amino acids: CASSFDRVDTGELFF.

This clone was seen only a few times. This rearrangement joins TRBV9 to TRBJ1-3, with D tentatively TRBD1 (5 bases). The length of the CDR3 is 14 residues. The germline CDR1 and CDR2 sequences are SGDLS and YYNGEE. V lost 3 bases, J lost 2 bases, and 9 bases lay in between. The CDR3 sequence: CASSAQVAGNTIYF. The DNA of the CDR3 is TGTGCCAGCAGCGCACAGGTGGCTGGAAACACCATATATTTT.

CDR3 bases: TGTGCCACCCTAGGGACAGGGGAAGGTCAGCCCCAGCATTTT. As protein: CATLGTGEGQPQHF. This sequence joins TRBV2 and TRBJ1-5; 10 nucleotides agree with TRBD1. CDR1 is SNHLY and CDR2 is FYNNEI in the germline V gene. CDR3 size: 14 residues. V was pared by 10 bases and J by 6 bases, with 9 bases of the junction left unmatched.

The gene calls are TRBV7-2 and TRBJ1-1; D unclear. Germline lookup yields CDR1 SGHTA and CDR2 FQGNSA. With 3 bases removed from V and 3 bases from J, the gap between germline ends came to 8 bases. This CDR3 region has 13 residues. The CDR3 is CASSFPSYTEAFF. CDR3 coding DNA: TGTGCCAGCAGCTTTCCCAGTTACACTGAAGCTTTCTTT.

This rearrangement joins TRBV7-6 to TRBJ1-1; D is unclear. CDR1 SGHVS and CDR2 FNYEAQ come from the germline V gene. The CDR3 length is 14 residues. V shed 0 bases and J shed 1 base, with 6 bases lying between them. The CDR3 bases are TGTGCCAGCAGCTTAGCCAGGTCGAACACTGAAGCTTTCTTT. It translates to CASSLARSNTEAFF.

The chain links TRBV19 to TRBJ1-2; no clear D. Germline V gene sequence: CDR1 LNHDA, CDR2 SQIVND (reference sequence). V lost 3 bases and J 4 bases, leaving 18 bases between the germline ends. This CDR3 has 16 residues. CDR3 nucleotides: TGTGCCAGTAGTATTGCCCACACGGGGAACAGCTATGGCTACACCTTC. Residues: CASSIAHTGNSYGYTF.

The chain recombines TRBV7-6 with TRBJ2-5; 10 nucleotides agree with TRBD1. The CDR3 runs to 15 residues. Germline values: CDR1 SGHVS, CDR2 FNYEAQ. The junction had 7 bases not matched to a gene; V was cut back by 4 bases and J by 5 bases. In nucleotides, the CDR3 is TGTGCCAGCAGCTCCGGGACAGGGGCATGGGAGACCCAGTACTTC. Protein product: CASSSGTGAWETQYF.

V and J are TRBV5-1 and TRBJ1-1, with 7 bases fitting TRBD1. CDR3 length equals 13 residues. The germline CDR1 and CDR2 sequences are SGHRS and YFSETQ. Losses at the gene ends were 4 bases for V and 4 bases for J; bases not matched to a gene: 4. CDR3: CASSRAGGTEAFF. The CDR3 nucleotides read TGCGCCAGCAGCCGAGCAGGGGGCACTGAAGCTTTCTTT.

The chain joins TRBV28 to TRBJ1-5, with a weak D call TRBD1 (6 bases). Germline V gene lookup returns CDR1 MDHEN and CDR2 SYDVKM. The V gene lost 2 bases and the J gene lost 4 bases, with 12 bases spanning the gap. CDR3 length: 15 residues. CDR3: CASSLITGSNQPQHF. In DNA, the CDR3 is TGTGCCAGCAGTTTAATCACAGGGTCAAATCAGCCCCAGCATTTT.

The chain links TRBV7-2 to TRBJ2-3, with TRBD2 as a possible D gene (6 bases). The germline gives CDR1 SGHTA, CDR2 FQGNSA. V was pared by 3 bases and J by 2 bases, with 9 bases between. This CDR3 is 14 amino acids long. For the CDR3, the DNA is TGTGCCAGCAGCTTCGGGACTCTCACAGATACGCAGTATTTT. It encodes CASSFGTLTDTQYF. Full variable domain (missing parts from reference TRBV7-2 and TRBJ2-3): GAGVSQSPSNKVTEKGKDVELRCDPISGHTALYWYRQSLGQGLEFLIYFQGNSAPDKSGLPSDRFSAERTGGSVSTLTIQRTQQEDSAVYLCASSFGTLTDTQYFGPGTRLTVL.

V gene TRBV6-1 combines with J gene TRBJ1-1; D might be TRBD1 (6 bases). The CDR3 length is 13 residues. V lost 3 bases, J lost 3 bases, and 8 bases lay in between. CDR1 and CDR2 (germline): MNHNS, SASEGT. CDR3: CASSEGAHTEAFF. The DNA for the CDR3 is TGTGCCAGCAGTGAGGGGGCTCACACTGAAGCTTTCTTT.